This T cell receptor (beta chain) emerged from a study of Ad26.COV2.S vaccination and SARS-CoV-2 variants. TCRdb keeps only in-frame clones here, not all; method: immunoSEQ multiplex PCR. The sample has some 190,000 clones; roughly 87% are singletons. Study-level findings and limits: Compared with placebo recipients, vaccine recipients had higher spike-specific TCR breadth. CD8+ and CD4+ T cells specific for spike reportedly responded with substantial breadth after vaccination.

Of note for this clone: What it binds is unknown.

The CDR3 totals 14 residues. The V gene's germline CDR1 is SGDLS and CDR2 YYNGEE. V shed 4 bases, J shed 7 bases, and the junction held 4 bases outside the gene matches. Sequencing used peripheral blood, obtained after recovery from COVID-19. This TCR was sampled from a human donor who had recovered from COVID-19. The rearrangement links TRBV9 to TRBJ1-6; 8 bases are shared with TRBD1. CDR3 sequence (DNA): TGTGCCAGCAGCCGGGACAGGATGAATTCACCCCTCCACTTT. This encodes CASSRDRMNSPLHF. Combining the CDR3 with reference TRBV9 and TRBJ1-6 gives the whole variable domain DSGVTQTPKHLITATGQRVTLRCSPRSGDLSVYWYQQSLDQGLQFLIQYYNGEERAKGNILERFSAQQFPDLHSELNLSSLELGDSALYFCASSRDRMNSPLHFGNGTRLTVT.